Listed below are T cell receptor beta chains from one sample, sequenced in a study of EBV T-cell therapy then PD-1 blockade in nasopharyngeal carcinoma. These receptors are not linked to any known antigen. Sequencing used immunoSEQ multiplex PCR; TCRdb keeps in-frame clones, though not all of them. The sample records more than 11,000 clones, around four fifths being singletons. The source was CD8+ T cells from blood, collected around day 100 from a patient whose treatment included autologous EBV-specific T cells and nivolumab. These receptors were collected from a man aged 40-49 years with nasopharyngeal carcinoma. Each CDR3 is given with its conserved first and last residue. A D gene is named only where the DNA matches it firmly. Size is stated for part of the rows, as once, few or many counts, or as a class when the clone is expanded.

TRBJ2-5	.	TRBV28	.	CASRRTGTPYQETQYF	TGTGCCAGCAGACGGACCGGGACTCCTTACCAAGAGACCCAGTACTTC
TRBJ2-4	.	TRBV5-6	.	CASSSGARKNIQYF	TGTGCCAGCAGCTCCGGGGCCAGGAAAAACATTCAGTACTTC
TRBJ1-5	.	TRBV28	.	CASSLGFSNQPQHF	TGTGCCAGCAGTTTGGGGTTTAGCAATCAGCCCCAGCATTTT
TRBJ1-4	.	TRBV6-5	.	CASSLYGQGREKLFF	TGTGCCAGCAGTCTATATGGGCAGGGACGAGAAAAACTGTTTTTT
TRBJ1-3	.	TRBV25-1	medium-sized	CASRAGLSTIYF	TGTGCCAGCAGGGCAGGGTTAAGCACCATATATTTT
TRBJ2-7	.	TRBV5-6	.	CASSSVPPGYREQYF	TGTGCCAGCAGCTCAGTCCCGCCGGGATATCGCGAGCAGTACTTC
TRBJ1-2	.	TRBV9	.	CASSAYSPLGYGYTF	TGTGCCAGCAGCGCTTACTCGCCTCTGGGGTATGGCTACACCTTC
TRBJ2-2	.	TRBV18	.	CASSPRGLGAYTGELFF	TGTGCCAGCTCACCACGAGGACTGGGGGCCTACACCGGGGAGCTGTTTTTT
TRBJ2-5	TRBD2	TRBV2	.	CASITPWGGFVKETQYF	TGTGCCAGCATAACCCCATGGGGGGGGTTTGTGAAAGAGACCCAGTACTTC
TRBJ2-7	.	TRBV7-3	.	CASSLDAAGVFEQYF	TGTGCCAGCAGCTTGGACGCCGCCGGGGTCTTCGAGCAGTACTTC
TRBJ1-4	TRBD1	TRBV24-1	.	CATSGGTATNEKLFF	TGTGCCACCAGTGGAGGGACAGCGACTAATGAAAAACTGTTTTTT
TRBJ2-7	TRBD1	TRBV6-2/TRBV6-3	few	CASSGTGEVDEQYF	TGTGCCAGCAGTGGGACAGGGGAGGTCGACGAGCAGTACTTC
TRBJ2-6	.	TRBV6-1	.	CASSEKGSGANVLTF	TGTGCCAGCAGTGAAAAGGGCTCTGGGGCCAACGTCCTGACTTTC
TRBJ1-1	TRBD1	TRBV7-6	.	CASSLDLGDRMNTEAFF	TGTGCCAGCAGCTTAGATTTGGGGGACAGGATGAACACTGAAGCTTTCTTT
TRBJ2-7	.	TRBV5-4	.	CASSLDGQVRPYEQYF	TGTGCCAGCAGCTTGGATGGCCAGGTAAGGCCCTACGAGCAGTACTTC
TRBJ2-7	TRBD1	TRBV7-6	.	CASSLELTGAYEQYF	TGTGCCAGCAGCTTAGAACTTACAGGGGCCTACGAGCAGTACTTC
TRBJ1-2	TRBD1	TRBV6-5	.	CASRSQDRDSGYTF	TGTGCCAGCAGGTCGCAGGACAGGGATAGTGGCTACACCTTC
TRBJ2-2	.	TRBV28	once	CASSLVGWNTGELFF	TGTGCCAGCAGTTTAGTAGGGTGGAACACCGGGGAGCTGTTTTTT
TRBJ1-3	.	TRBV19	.	CASSMRVSGNTIYF	TGTGCCAGTAGTATGCGGGTCTCTGGAAACACCATATATTTT
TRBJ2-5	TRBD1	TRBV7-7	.	CASSPRTGVPYQETQYF	TGTGCCAGCAGCCCACGGACAGGGGTCCCCTACCAAGAGACCCAGTACTTC
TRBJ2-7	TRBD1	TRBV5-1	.	CASSLPGTGGPSSYEQYF	TGCGCCAGCAGCTTACCAGGGACAGGGGGTCCTAGCTCCTACGAGCAGTACTTC
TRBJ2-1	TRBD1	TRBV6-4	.	CASSVTGDMDEQFF	TGTGCCAGCAGTGTAACAGGGGACATGGATGAGCAGTTCTTC
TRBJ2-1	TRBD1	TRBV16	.	CASSQWDREGINEQFF	TGTGCCAGCAGCCAATGGGACAGGGAAGGGATCAATGAGCAGTTCTTC
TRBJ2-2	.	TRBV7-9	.	CASSPGTGELFF	TGTGCCAGCAGCCCCGGGACCGGGGAGCTGTTTTTT
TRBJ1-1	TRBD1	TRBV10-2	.	CASSDETGVDGSMNTEAFF	TGCGCCAGCAGTGATGAGACAGGGGTAGACGGGTCAATGAACACTGAAGCTTTCTTT
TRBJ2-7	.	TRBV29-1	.	CSVEGFLETAVYEQYF	TGCAGCGTTGAAGGGTTCCTCGAGACAGCTGTCTACGAGCAGTACTTC
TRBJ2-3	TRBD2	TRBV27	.	CASSLRLAGTQYF	TGTGCCAGCAGTCTCAGACTAGCGGGTACGCAGTATTTT
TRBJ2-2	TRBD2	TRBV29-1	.	CSVGGGSTGELFF	TGCAGCGTTGGCGGGGGGAGCACCGGGGAGCTGTTTTTT
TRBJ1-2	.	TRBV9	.	CASSVGAGFYGYTF	TGTGCCAGCAGCGTAGGGGCAGGGTTCTATGGCTATACCTTC
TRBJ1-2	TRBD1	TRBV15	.	CATSRVRGLGGDGYTF	TGTGCCACCAGCAGAGTAAGAGGCTTAGGGGGCGATGGCTACACCTTC
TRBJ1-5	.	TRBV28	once	CASSFWQVAQPQHF	TGTGCCAGCAGTTTCTGGCAGGTTGCTCAGCCCCAGCATTTT